Listed below are T cell receptor beta chains from one sample, sequenced in a study of shared clonotypes between healthy human individuals. Using immunoSEQ multiplex PCR, the repertoire was profiled, and TCRdb retains in-frame clones only, with some absent. The sample carries roughly 1.5 million clones, 95% to 99% recorded once. The sequenced sample consisted of naive CD4+ T cells sorted from blood. These receptors came from a young man in good health. Both conserved end residues are part of each CDR3. Fields, in order: D gene, V gene, J gene, clone size, CDR3 protein, CDR3 DNA. The D gene is left open where the match is weak. Clone size is stated in some rows and not others, as once, few, many or a class when expanded.

d_call: NA
v_call: TRBV5-1
j_call: TRBJ2-7
clone_size: NA
cdr3_aa: CASSSRTDSRYEQYF
cdr3_nt: TGCGCCAGCAGCTCGAGAACAGATAGCCGCTACGAGCAGTACTTC

d_call: TRBD1
v_call: TRBV27
j_call: TRBJ2-7
clone_size: NA
cdr3_aa: CASKNHRDRAYEQYF
cdr3_nt: TGTGCCAGCAAAAACCACCGGGACAGGGCGTACGAGCAGTACTTC

d_call: NA
v_call: TRBV7-9
j_call: TRBJ2-7
clone_size: NA
cdr3_aa: CASRGDGPYEQYF
cdr3_nt: TGTGCCAGCAGGGGGGACGGTCCCTACGAGCAGTACTTC

d_call: TRBD1
v_call: TRBV19
j_call: TRBJ2-7
clone_size: NA
cdr3_aa: CASSRTGSSYEQYF
cdr3_nt: TGTGCCAGTAGTCGGACAGGGAGCTCCTACGAGCAGTACTTC

d_call: NA
v_call: TRBV6-5
j_call: TRBJ2-2
clone_size: NA
cdr3_aa: CASMGLSYYTGELFF
cdr3_nt: TGTGCCAGCATGGGACTCAGCTATTACACCGGGGAGCTGTTTTTT

d_call: NA
v_call: TRBV19
j_call: TRBJ2-2
clone_size: NA
cdr3_aa: CASSIRVTGELFF
cdr3_nt: TGTGCCAGTAGTATTCGAGTCACCGGGGAGCTGTTTTTT

d_call: NA
v_call: TRBV27
j_call: TRBJ2-7
clone_size: NA
cdr3_aa: CASSTAGKKIHEQYF
cdr3_nt: TGTGCCAGCAGTACCGCAGGGAAAAAGATCCACGAGCAGTACTTC

d_call: TRBD2
v_call: TRBV2
j_call: TRBJ2-7
clone_size: NA
cdr3_aa: CASSGVAGGYEQYF
cdr3_nt: TGTGCCAGCAGTGGGGTAGCGGGAGGGTACGAGCAGTACTTC

d_call: TRBD1
v_call: TRBV5-6
j_call: TRBJ1-5
clone_size: NA
cdr3_aa: CASSLAGGGNQPQHF
cdr3_nt: TGTGCCAGCAGCTTGGCAGGGGGAGGAAATCAGCCCCAGCATTTT

d_call: NA
v_call: TRBV14
j_call: TRBJ1-1
clone_size: NA
cdr3_aa: CASSQGMVRFGGAFF
cdr3_nt: TGTGCCAGCAGCCAAGGAATGGTGCGTTTCGGAGGGGCTTTCTTT

d_call: NA
v_call: TRBV28
j_call: TRBJ1-3
clone_size: few
cdr3_aa: CASSTDSGNTIYF
cdr3_nt: TGTGCCAGCAGTACGGACTCTGGAAACACCATATATTTT

d_call: TRBD2
v_call: TRBV18
j_call: TRBJ2-1
clone_size: NA
cdr3_aa: CASSPGTSGSIINEQFF
cdr3_nt: TGTGCCAGCTCACCAGGGACTAGCGGGAGTATCATCAATGAGCAGTTCTTC

d_call: NA
v_call: TRBV30
j_call: TRBJ2-7
clone_size: NA
cdr3_aa: CAWSVRSDEQYF
cdr3_nt: TGTGCCTGGAGTGTACGGTCGGACGAGCAGTACTTC

d_call: NA
v_call: TRBV5-8
j_call: TRBJ2-5
clone_size: once
cdr3_aa: CASSLVVKETQYF
cdr3_nt: TGTGCCAGCAGCTTGGTTGTGAAAGAGACCCAGTACTTC

d_call: TRBD1
v_call: TRBV18
j_call: TRBJ2-7
clone_size: NA
cdr3_aa: CASSESTGGSYEQYF
cdr3_nt: TGTGCCAGCTCAGAATCGACAGGGGGCAGCTACGAGCAGTACTTC

d_call: TRBD1
v_call: TRBV15
j_call: TRBJ1-2
clone_size: NA
cdr3_aa: CATSRGTGTGSPGDYGYTF
cdr3_nt: TGTGCCACCAGCAGAGGCACCGGGACAGGGAGCCCCGGCGACTATGGCTACACCTTC

d_call: NA
v_call: TRBV18
j_call: TRBJ1-1
clone_size: NA
cdr3_aa: CASSPPGYTEAFF
cdr3_nt: TGTGCCAGCTCACCACCCGGGTACACTGAAGCTTTCTTT

d_call: TRBD2
v_call: TRBV11-2
j_call: TRBJ2-2
clone_size: NA
cdr3_aa: CASSSWTGLGAGELFF
cdr3_nt: TGTGCCAGCAGCTCCTGGACGGGACTAGGTGCCGGGGAGCTGTTTTTT

d_call: NA
v_call: TRBV28
j_call: TRBJ2-5
clone_size: NA
cdr3_aa: CASSLSVVETQYF
cdr3_nt: TGTGCCAGCAGTTTAAGTGTGGTAGAGACCCAGTACTTC

d_call: NA
v_call: TRBV7-3
j_call: TRBJ2-1
clone_size: NA
cdr3_aa: CASSRNRATGVLNEQFF
cdr3_nt: TGTGCCAGCAGCCGCAATAGGGCCACGGGAGTACTCAATGAGCAGTTCTTC

d_call: NA
v_call: TRBV6-1
j_call: TRBJ2-7
clone_size: NA
cdr3_aa: CASSELGAYEQYF
cdr3_nt: TGTGCCAGCAGTGAGTTGGGGGCCTACGAGCAGTACTTC

d_call: TRBD2
v_call: TRBV7-2
j_call: TRBJ2-1
clone_size: NA
cdr3_aa: CASSSSGAGGPHNEQFF
cdr3_nt: TGTGCCAGCAGCTCCTCTGGTGCGGGAGGGCCCCACAATGAGCAGTTCTTC

d_call: NA
v_call: TRBV30
j_call: TRBJ2-7
clone_size: NA
cdr3_aa: CAWQGGRGTSYEQYF
cdr3_nt: TGTGCCTGGCAGGGGGGTAGAGGGACCTCCTACGAGCAGTACTTC

d_call: TRBD2
v_call: TRBV14
j_call: TRBJ2-1
clone_size: NA
cdr3_aa: CASSRWAGVTDEQFF
cdr3_nt: TGTGCCAGCAGCCGGTGGGCGGGAGTAACGGATGAGCAGTTCTTC

d_call: NA
v_call: TRBV5-6
j_call: TRBJ2-4
clone_size: NA
cdr3_aa: CASSLLRGPIQYF
cdr3_nt: TGTGCCAGCAGCTTGTTGCGGGGGCCCATTCAGTACTTC

d_call: NA
v_call: TRBV2
j_call: TRBJ2-7
clone_size: NA
cdr3_aa: CASSDDHAYEQYF
cdr3_nt: TGTGCCAGCAGTGACGATCACGCCTACGAGCAGTACTTC

d_call: TRBD2
v_call: TRBV27
j_call: TRBJ2-3
clone_size: NA
cdr3_aa: CASSRASGRVSTDTQYF
cdr3_nt: TGTGCCAGCAGTCGGGCTAGCGGGAGGGTGTCTACAGATACGCAGTATTTT

d_call: NA
v_call: TRBV11-2
j_call: TRBJ1-4
clone_size: NA
cdr3_aa: CASSLGLLTEKLFF
cdr3_nt: TGTGCCAGCAGCTTAGGCCTGTTAACCGAAAAACTGTTTTTT

d_call: NA
v_call: TRBV2
j_call: TRBJ1-5
clone_size: NA
cdr3_aa: CASRGQLLRDQPQHF
cdr3_nt: TGTGCCAGCAGGGGACAACTCCTGAGGGATCAGCCCCAGCATTTT

d_call: TRBD2
v_call: TRBV2
j_call: TRBJ2-1
clone_size: NA
cdr3_aa: CASKPRTSGYNEQFF
cdr3_nt: TGTGCCAGCAAGCCGAGGACTAGCGGCTACAATGAGCAGTTCTTC

d_call: NA
v_call: TRBV6-5
j_call: TRBJ1-2
clone_size: NA
cdr3_aa: CASSYGGSYGYTF
cdr3_nt: TGTGCCAGCAGTTACGGTGGCAGCTATGGCTACACCTTC

d_call: NA
v_call: TRBV6-1
j_call: TRBJ1-2
clone_size: NA
cdr3_aa: CASSPSFYGYTF
cdr3_nt: TGTGCCAGCAGTCCCAGCTTCTATGGCTACACCTTC

d_call: TRBD2
v_call: TRBV5-1
j_call: TRBJ2-2
clone_size: NA
cdr3_aa: CASSLGGSNTGELFF
cdr3_nt: TGCGCCAGCAGCCTTGGCGGGAGCAACACCGGGGAGCTGTTTTTT

d_call: TRBD1
v_call: TRBV4-1
j_call: TRBJ1-2
clone_size: NA
cdr3_aa: CASSQILQGTLYGYTF
cdr3_nt: TGCGCCAGCAGCCAAATTTTACAGGGGACTCTCTATGGCTACACCTTC

d_call: TRBD1
v_call: TRBV18
j_call: TRBJ2-7
clone_size: NA
cdr3_aa: CASSPLGQGAYEQYF
cdr3_nt: TGTGCCAGCTCACCACTGGGACAGGGGGCCTACGAGCAGTACTTC

d_call: NA
v_call: TRBV9
j_call: TRBJ2-7
clone_size: NA
cdr3_aa: CASSPQTGTTYEQYF
cdr3_nt: TGTGCCAGCAGCCCCCAGACAGGAACGACCTACGAGCAGTACTTC

d_call: NA
v_call: TRBV28
j_call: TRBJ2-7
clone_size: NA
cdr3_aa: CASSLRVANPNEQYF
cdr3_nt: TGTGCCAGCAGTTTAAGGGTGGCCAATCCCAACGAGCAGTACTTC

d_call: NA
v_call: TRBV6-1
j_call: TRBJ2-3
clone_size: NA
cdr3_aa: CASSRNLETQYF
cdr3_nt: TGTGCCAGCAGCCGGAACCTCGAGACGCAGTATTTT

d_call: NA
v_call: TRBV5-1
j_call: TRBJ2-2
clone_size: NA
cdr3_aa: CASSLDGHGGELFF
cdr3_nt: TGCGCCAGCAGCTTGGACGGTCATGGCGGGGAGCTGTTTTTT

d_call: TRBD1
v_call: TRBV5-6
j_call: TRBJ2-7
clone_size: NA
cdr3_aa: CASSLVQGAHEQYF
cdr3_nt: TGTGCCAGCAGCTTGGTTCAGGGGGCCCACGAGCAGTACTTC

d_call: NA
v_call: TRBV11-1
j_call: TRBJ2-2
clone_size: NA
cdr3_aa: CASSTQGRAGELFF
cdr3_nt: TGTGCCAGCAGCACACAGGGGAGGGCCGGGGAGCTGTTTTTT

d_call: TRBD1
v_call: TRBV18
j_call: TRBJ2-3
clone_size: NA
cdr3_aa: CASSPPRPDRGFTDTQYF
cdr3_nt: TGTGCCAGCTCACCCCCACGACCCGACAGGGGGTTCACAGATACGCAGTATTTT

d_call: TRBD2
v_call: TRBV7-2
j_call: TRBJ2-7
clone_size: once
cdr3_aa: CASSSVWTSGRAEQYF
cdr3_nt: TGTGCCAGCAGCTCAGTTTGGACTAGCGGGAGAGCCGAGCAGTACTTC

d_call: NA
v_call: TRBV18
j_call: TRBJ2-1
clone_size: NA
cdr3_aa: CASSPTGGYNEQFF
cdr3_nt: TGTGCCAGCTCACCGACAGGAGGGTACAATGAGCAGTTCTTC

d_call: NA
v_call: TRBV7-9
j_call: TRBJ2-7
clone_size: once
cdr3_aa: CASSLLGEAEQYF
cdr3_nt: TGTGCCAGCTCGCTTCTGGGTGAAGCCGAGCAGTACTTC

d_call: NA
v_call: TRBV27
j_call: TRBJ1-1
clone_size: NA
cdr3_aa: CASSFGEDTEAFF
cdr3_nt: TGTGCCAGCAGTTTCGGGGAGGACACTGAAGCTTTCTTT

d_call: NA
v_call: TRBV7-9
j_call: TRBJ2-1
clone_size: NA
cdr3_aa: CASRASRTHPYNEQFF
cdr3_nt: TGTGCCAGCAGAGCGTCCCGGACGCACCCCTACAATGAGCAGTTCTTC